Sequencing of this T cell receptor (beta chain) was carried out in a study of blood T cell repertoires in COVID-19. Study-level background: There were acute and convalescent COVID-19 samples, and they came from the United States, Italy and Spain. The cDNA or gDNA used as material had been derived from T cells, B-cell-depleted T cells, or PBMCs.

Authors' data handling: Estimation of nucleated cell counts was performed using reference gene primer amplification. The repertoire was sequenced with immunoSEQ multiplex PCR; TCRdb's copy has only in-frame clones and lacks some. V and J calls and clone size are as listed in that table; D and trimming were resolved from the DNA. Of around 94,000 clones in the sample, about 80% were seen once. This receptor was identified in a human donor in a cohort sampled during active COVID-19. Input material: peripheral blood.

The CDR3 protein is CASSLGRAGTDEQYF. The CDR3 DNA sequence: TGTGCCAGCAGTTTAGGCAGGGCCGGCACGGACGAGCAGTACTTC. The chain carries TRBV28 and TRBJ2-7, with a possible D match to TRBD1 (5 bases). The CDR3 totals 15 residues. In germline, CDR1 is MDHEN, CDR2 SYDVKM. V was cut by 2 bases and J by 5 bases, with 16 bases left in between.